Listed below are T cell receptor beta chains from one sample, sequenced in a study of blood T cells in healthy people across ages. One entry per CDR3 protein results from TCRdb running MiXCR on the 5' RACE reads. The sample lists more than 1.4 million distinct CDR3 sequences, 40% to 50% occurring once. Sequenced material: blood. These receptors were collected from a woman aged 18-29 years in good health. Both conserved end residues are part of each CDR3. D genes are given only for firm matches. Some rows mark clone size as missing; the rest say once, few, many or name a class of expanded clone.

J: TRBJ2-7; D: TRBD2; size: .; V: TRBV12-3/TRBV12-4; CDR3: CASSSTSGVRYEQYF; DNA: TGTGCCAGCAGTTCGACTAGCGGGGTTCGCTACGAGCAGTACTTC
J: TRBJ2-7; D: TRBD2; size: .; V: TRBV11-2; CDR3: CASSSSGLAGDEQYF; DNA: TGTGCCAGCAGCTCCTCCGGACTAGCGGGAGACGAGCAGTACTTC
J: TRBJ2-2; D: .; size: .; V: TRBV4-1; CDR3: CASSPRTETNTGELFF; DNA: TGCGCCAGCAGCCCCCGGACGGAAACGAACACCGGGGAGCTGTTTTTT
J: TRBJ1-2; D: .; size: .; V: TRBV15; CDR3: CATRTENYGYTF; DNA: TGTGCCACCAGGACGGAAAACTATGGCTACACCTTC
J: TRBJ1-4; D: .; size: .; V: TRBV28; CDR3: CASSSPGAANEKLFF; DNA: TGTGCCAGCAGTTCCCCAGGGGCTGCTAATGAAAAACTGTTTTTT
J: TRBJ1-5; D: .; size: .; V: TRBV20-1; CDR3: CSASLGTTDQPRHF; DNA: TGCAGTGCTAGCCTCGGGACAACCGATCAGCCCCGGCATTTT
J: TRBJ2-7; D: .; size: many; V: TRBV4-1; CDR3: CASSQVDGDYEQYF; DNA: TGCGCCAGCAGCCAAGTGGACGGGGATTACGAGCAGTACTTC
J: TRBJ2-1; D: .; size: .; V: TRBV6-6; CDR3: CASRNGLNSYNEQFF; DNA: TGTGCCAGCAGGAACGGACTAAACTCCTACAATGAGCAGTTCTTC
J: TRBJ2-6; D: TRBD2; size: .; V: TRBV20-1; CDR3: CSASSVGGGVSSGANVLTF; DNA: TGCAGTGCTAGCTCCGTCGGGGGAGGGGTTTCGTCTGGGGCCAACGTCCTGACTTTC
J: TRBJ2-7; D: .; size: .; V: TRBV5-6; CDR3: CASSFAAGREQYF; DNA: TGTGCCAGCAGTTTTGCGGCGGGAAGGGAGCAGTACTTC
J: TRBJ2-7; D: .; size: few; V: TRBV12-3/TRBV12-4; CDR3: CASSFLASSYEQYF; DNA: TGTGCCAGCAGTTTTCTCGCTAGCTCCTACGAGCAGTACTTC
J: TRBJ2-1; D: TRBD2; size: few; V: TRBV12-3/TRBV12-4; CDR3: CASSSGLAGFYNEQFF; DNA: TGTGCCAGCAGCTCCGGACTAGCGGGCTTCTACAATGAGCAGTTCTTC
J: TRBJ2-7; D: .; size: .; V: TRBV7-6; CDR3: CASSFRSDAIGLPSYEQYF; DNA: TGTGCCAGCAGCTTCCGGAGTGATGCCATCGGACTGCCCTCCTACGAGCAGTACTTC
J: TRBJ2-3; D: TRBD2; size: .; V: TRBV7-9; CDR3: CAGRTSGEESTDTQYF; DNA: TGTGCCGGACGGACTAGCGGGGAGGAATCAACGGATACGCAGTATTTT
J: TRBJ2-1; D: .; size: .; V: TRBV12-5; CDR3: CASGLNNEQFF; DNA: TGTGCTAGTGGTTTGAACAATGAGCAGTTCTTC
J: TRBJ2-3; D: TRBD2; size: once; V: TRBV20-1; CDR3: CSARVAGYADTQYF; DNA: TGCAGTGCTAGAGTAGCGGGGTACGCAGATACGCAGTATTTT
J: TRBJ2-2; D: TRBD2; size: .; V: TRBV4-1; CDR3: CASREVAGDPGELFF; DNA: TGCGCCAGCAGGGAAGTAGCGGGGGACCCCGGGGAGCTGTTTTTT
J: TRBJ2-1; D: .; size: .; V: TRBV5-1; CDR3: CASSLGAVNEQFF; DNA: TGCGCCAGCAGCTTGGGGGCCGTCAATGAGCAGTTCTTC
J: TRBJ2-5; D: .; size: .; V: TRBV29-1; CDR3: CSVRDGLNEQYF; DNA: TGCAGCGTTAGAGACGGCTTGAATGAGCAGTACTTC
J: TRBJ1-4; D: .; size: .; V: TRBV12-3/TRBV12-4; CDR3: CASSLDSRGEKLFF; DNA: TGTGCCAGCAGTTTAGACAGCCGGGGTGAAAAACTGTTTTTT
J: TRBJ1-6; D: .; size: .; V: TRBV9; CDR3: CASSVNGGMNSPLHF; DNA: TGTGCCAGCAGCGTAAACGGGGGAATGAACTCACCCCTCCACTTT
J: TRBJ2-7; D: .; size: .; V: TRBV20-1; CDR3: CSQLQSAPYEQYF; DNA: TGCAGCCAGCTCCAGTCCGCCCCCTACGAGCAGTACTTC
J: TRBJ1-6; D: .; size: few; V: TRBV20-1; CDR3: CSARTTQHNNSPLHF; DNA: TGCAGTGCTCGAACCACCCAGCACAATAATTCACCCCTCCACTTT
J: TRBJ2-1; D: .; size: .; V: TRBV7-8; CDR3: CASMGQGNEQFF; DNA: TGTGCCAGCATGGGTCAGGGCAATGAGCAGTTCTTC
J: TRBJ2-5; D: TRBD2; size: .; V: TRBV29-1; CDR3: CSAWGGAETQYF; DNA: TGCAGCGCGTGGGGGGGAGCGGAGACCCAGTACTTC
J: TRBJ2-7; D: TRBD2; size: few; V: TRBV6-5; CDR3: CASLRLAGAYEQYF; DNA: TGTGCCAGCCTTAGACTAGCGGGGGCCTACGAGCAGTACTTC
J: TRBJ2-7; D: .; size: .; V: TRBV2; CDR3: CASMGEYEQYF; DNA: TGTGCCAGCATGGGAGAATACGAGCAGTACTTC
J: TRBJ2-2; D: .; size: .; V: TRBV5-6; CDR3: CASSFRAGTGELFF; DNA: TGTGCCAGCAGCTTTAGGGCAGGCACCGGGGAGCTGTTTTTT
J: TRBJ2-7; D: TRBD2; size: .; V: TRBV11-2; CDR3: CASSLGSGGDEQYF; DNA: TGTGCCAGCAGCTTGGGAAGCGGGGGTGACGAGCAGTACTTC
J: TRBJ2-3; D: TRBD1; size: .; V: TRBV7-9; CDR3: CASSPGDRGTDTQYF; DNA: TGTGCCAGCAGCCCAGGGGACAGGGGGACAGATACGCAGTATTTT
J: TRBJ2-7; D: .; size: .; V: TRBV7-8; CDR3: CASSFPRDGLSYEQYF; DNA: TGTGCCAGCAGCTTTCCTCGCGACGGACTCTCCTACGAGCAGTACTTC
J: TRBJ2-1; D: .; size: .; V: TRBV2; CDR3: CASSELSGSYNEQFF; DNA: TGTGCCAGCAGTGAGCTCTCGGGGTCCTACAATGAGCAGTTCTTC
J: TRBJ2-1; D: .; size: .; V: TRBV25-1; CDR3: CASSEYIRGEQFF; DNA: TGTGCCAGCAGTGAATATATCCGGGGCGAGCAGTTCTTC
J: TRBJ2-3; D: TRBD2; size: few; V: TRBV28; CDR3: CASSGLAGAGPTDTQYF; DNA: TGTGCCAGCAGTGGACTAGCGGGAGCGGGTCCCACAGATACGCAGTATTTT
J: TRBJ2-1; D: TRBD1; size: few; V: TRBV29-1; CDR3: CSVRQGPNEQFF; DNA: TGCAGCGTTCGACAGGGTCCCAATGAGCAGTTCTTC
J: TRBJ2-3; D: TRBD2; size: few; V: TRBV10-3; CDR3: CAISDWLAGIDTQYF; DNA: TGTGCCATCAGTGATTGGCTAGCGGGCATAGATACGCAGTATTTT
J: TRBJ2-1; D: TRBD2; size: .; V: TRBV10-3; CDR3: CAIRLAGDNEQFF; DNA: TGTGCCATCCGACTAGCGGGGGACAATGAGCAGTTCTTC
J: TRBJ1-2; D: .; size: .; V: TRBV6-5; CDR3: CASRAQFNYGYTF; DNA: TGTGCCAGCAGAGCACAATTTAATTATGGCTACACCTTC
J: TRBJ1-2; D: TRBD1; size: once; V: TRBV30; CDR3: CAWRQRDRSTYGYTF; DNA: TGTGCCTGGAGGCAAAGGGACAGGAGTACCTATGGCTACACCTTC
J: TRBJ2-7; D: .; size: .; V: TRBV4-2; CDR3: CASSQDPASYNEQYF; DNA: TGTGCCAGCAGCCAAGATCCGGCCTCCTACAATGAGCAGTACTTC
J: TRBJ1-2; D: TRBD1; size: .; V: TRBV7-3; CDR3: CASSKTPGQHYGYTF; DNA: TGTGCCAGCAGCAAAACCCCGGGACAGCACTATGGCTACACCTTC
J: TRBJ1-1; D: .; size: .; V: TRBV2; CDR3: CARAPQGGTEAFF; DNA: TGTGCCAGGGCCCCACAGGGCGGCACTGAAGCTTTCTTT
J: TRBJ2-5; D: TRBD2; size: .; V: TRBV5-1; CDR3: CASSLVASGGRGQETQYF; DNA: TGCGCCAGCAGCTTGGTAGCTAGCGGGGGAAGAGGCCAAGAGACCCAGTACTTC
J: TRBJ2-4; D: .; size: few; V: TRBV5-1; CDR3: CASTVGSGGGNIQYF; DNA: TGCGCCAGCACCGTCGGAAGTGGAGGGGGAAACATTCAGTACTTC
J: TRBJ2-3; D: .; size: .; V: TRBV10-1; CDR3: CASRPGEGADTQYF; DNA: TGCGCCAGCAGACCGGGAGAAGGGGCAGATACGCAGTATTTT
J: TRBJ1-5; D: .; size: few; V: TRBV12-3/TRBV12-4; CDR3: CASSLGANNQPQHF; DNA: TGTGCCAGCAGTTTGGGGGCCAACAATCAGCCCCAGCATTTT
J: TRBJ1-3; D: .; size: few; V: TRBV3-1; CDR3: CASSQLGNTIYF; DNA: TGTGCCAGCAGCCAGCTTGGAAACACCATATATTTT
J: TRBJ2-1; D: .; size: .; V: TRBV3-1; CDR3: CASSQRPPGQTYNEQFF; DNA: TGTGCCAGCAGCCAAAGACCCCCGGGGCAAACCTACAATGAGCAGTTCTTC
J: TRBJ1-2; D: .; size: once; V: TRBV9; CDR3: CASSVAGGAVGGYTF; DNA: TGTGCCAGCAGCGTAGCGGGGGGCGCGGTGGGGGGCTACACCTTC
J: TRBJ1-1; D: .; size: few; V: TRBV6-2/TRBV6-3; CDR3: CASRPSRDAWPEAFF; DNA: TGTGCCAGCAGACCCTCCAGGGACGCCTGGCCTGAAGCTTTCTTT
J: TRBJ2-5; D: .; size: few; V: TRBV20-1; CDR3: CSADRGLSYQETQYF; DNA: TGCAGTGCTGATAGGGGACTCTCATACCAAGAGACCCAGTACTTC